The TCR beta chain under discussion was sequenced for a study of cytomegalovirus exposure and HLA in healthy donors. As for the study in general: Inside one of the first data releases sat around 86 million unique TCRs taken from HLA-typed donors. Of roughly 400 genotyped donors, 81% clustered with self-reported Caucasian donors. Notes on the study in general: CMV antigen specificity of three CMV-associated chains was confirmed in vitro. An Asian-associated ancestry cluster reportedly showed fewer N-insertions than the approximately 600-donor mean in a later analysis.

The PCR had 60 Vbeta and 13 Jbeta primers. Generated by immunoSEQ multiplex PCR, the TCRdb table keeps only in-frame clones and is missing some. The data contain around 140,000 clones, around four fifths of them singletons. On this clone itself: Its antigen is not identified.

The CDR3 covers 17 residues. Germline lookup yields CDR1 SGDLS and CDR2 YYNGEE. V lost 0 bases to trimming and J lost 2 bases; unmatched junction nucleotides: 7. This TCR was sampled from a female donor in good health and CMV-seronegative. The sample was PBMCs. V gene TRBV9 combines with J gene TRBJ2-4; 8 positions agree with TRBD2. The CDR3 nucleotides are TGTGCCAGCAGCGTAGATTTGGCGGGGGGACCCAAAAACATTCAGTACTTC. Translating it yields CASSVDLAGGPKNIQYF.